These T cell receptor beta chains were read from a single sample in a study of T cells in Graves' hyperthyroidism and ophthalmopathy. TCRdb re-called the multiplex PCR reads with MiXCR, one entry per CDR3 protein. This sample has 550,000 to 600,000 distinct CDR3 sequences, with 13% to 15% found just once. Sequencing was performed on blood. These receptors came from a woman aged 18-30 years with Graves' ophthalmopathy. Each CDR3 is given with its conserved first and last residue.

j_call: TRBJ1-5
v_call: TRBV12-3/TRBV12-4
cdr3_aa: CASSLTGTRLYSNQPQHF

j_call: TRBJ2-7
v_call: TRBV7-9
cdr3_aa: CASSPDGGTGGFYEQYF

j_call: TRBJ1-5
v_call: TRBV19
cdr3_aa: CASSPGPLSNQPQHF

j_call: TRBJ2-3
v_call: TRBV7-9
cdr3_aa: CASDNRQGADTQYF

j_call: TRBJ1-2
v_call: TRBV6-1
cdr3_aa: CASSDREFVFLGGYTF

j_call: TRBJ2-5
v_call: TRBV18
cdr3_aa: CASSTYSGREETQYF

j_call: TRBJ2-7
v_call: TRBV7-9
cdr3_aa: CASPEDATSGTLEQYF

j_call: TRBJ1-6
v_call: TRBV7-8
cdr3_aa: CASSLSNLSPLHF

j_call: TRBJ1-3
v_call: TRBV12-3/TRBV12-4
cdr3_aa: CASRQGPGENTIYF

j_call: TRBJ2-1
v_call: TRBV5-6
cdr3_aa: CASSKRTSGNYNEQFF